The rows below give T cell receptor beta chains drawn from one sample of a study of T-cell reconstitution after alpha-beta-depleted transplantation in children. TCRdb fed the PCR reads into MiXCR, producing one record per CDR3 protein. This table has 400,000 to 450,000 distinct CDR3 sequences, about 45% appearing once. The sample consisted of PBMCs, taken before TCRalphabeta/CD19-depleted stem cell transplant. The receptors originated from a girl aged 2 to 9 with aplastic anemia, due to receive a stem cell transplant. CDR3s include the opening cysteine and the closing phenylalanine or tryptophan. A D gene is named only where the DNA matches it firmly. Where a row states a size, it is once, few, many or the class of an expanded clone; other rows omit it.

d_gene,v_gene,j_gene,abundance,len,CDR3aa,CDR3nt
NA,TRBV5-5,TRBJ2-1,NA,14,CASSFGFGGHEQFF,TGTGCCAGCAGCTTCGGTTTTGGCGGGCATGAGCAGTTCTTC
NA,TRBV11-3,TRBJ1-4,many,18,CASSFQSTLGATNEKLFF,TGTGCCAGCAGCTTTCAGAGCACCTTGGGGGCAACTAATGAAAAACTGTTTTTT
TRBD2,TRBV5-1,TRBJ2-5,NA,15,CASSLRREPGETQYF,TGCGCCAGCAGCTTGAGGCGGGAGCCAGGAGAGACCCAGTACTTC
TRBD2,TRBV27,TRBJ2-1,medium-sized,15,CASSLIPSGYNEQFF,TGTGCCAGCAGTTTAATTCCTAGCGGCTACAATGAGCAGTTCTTC
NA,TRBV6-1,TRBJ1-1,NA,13,CASSPTPNTEAFF,TGTGCCAGCAGCCCCACCCCGAACACTGAAGCTTTCTTT
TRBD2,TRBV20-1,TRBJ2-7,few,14,CSARKSGRYYEQYF,TGCAGTGCTAGAAAAAGCGGGAGGTACTACGAGCAGTACTTC
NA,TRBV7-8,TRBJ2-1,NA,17,CASSVEHLTSSYNEQFF,TGTGCCAGCAGCGTCGAACATTTAACTAGCTCCTACAATGAGCAGTTCTTC
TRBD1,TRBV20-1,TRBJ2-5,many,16,CSALYPRTGIGETQYF,TGCAGTGCCCTATATCCGCGGACAGGGATCGGCGAGACCCAGTACTTC
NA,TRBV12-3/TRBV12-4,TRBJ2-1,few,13,CASRPAGYNEQFF,TGTGCCAGCAGACCCGCGGGTTACAATGAGCAGTTCTTC
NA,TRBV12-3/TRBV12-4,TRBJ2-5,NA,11,CASSDEGTQYF,TGTGCCAGCAGTGATGAGGGGACCCAGTACTTC
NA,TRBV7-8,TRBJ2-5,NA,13,CASSLGGLKTQYF,TGTGCCAGCAGCTTAGGGGGTCTGAAGACCCAGTACTTC
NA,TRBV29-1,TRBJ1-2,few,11,CSVEVYGGYTF,TGCAGCGTTGAGGTTTATGGGGGCTACACCTTC
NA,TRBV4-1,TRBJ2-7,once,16,CASSQGGQFSSYEQYF,TGCGCCAGCAGCCAAGGAGGACAATTTAGCTCCTACGAGCAGTACTTC
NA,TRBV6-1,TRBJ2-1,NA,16,CASRPFLAGDYNEQFF,TGTGCCAGCAGACCCTTTCTAGCCGGAGACTACAATGAGCAGTTCTTC
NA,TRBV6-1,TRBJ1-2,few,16,CASSETPRESNYGYTF,TGTGCCAGCAGTGAAACCCCCAGGGAGTCTAACTATGGCTACACCTTC
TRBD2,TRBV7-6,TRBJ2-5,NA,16,CASSFGGGGTGETQYF,TGTGCCAGCAGCTTCGGCGGCGGGGGGACGGGAGAGACCCAGTACTTC
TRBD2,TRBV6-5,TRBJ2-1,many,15,CASSQLAGGKNEQFF,TGTGCCAGCAGCCAACTAGCGGGAGGAAAGAATGAGCAGTTCTTC
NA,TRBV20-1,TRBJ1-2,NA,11,CSFLDVYGYTF,TGCAGTTTTCTGGACGTCTATGGCTACACCTTC
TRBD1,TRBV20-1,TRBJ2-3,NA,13,CSADRTGSDTQYF,TGCAGTGCGGACCGGACAGGCTCAGATACGCAGTATTTT
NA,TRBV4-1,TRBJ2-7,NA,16,CASSQESQGALREQYF,TGCGCCAGCAGCCAAGAGTCACAGGGTGCCCTGAGGGAGCAGTACTTC
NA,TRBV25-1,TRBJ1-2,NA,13,CASSEMGAVGYTF,TGTGCCAGCAGTGAAATGGGAGCGGTGGGCTACACCTTC
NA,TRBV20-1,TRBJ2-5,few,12,CSATRFRETQYF,TGCAGTGCTACAAGATTCCGAGAGACCCAGTACTTC
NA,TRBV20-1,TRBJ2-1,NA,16,CSADYLSLSSYNEQFF,TGCAGTGCAGATTACCTCTCCCTGAGCTCCTACAATGAGCAGTTCTTC
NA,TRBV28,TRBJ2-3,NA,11,CASSRGFTQYF,TGTGCCAGCAGTAGAGGGTTTACGCAGTATTTT
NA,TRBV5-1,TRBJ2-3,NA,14,CASSSSFGVDTQYF,TGCGCCAGCAGCTCGTCGTTCGGAGTCGATACGCAGTATTTT
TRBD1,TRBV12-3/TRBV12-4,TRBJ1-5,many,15,CASSLPGGLNQPQHF,TGTGCCAGCAGTTTACCAGGGGGTCTCAATCAGCCCCAGCATTTT
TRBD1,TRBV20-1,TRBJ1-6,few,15,CSALDGQGSNSPLHF,TGCAGTGCGCTGGACGGACAGGGGAGCAATTCACCCCTCCACTTT
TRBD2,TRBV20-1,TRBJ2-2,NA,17,CSAAGLALGVYTGELFF,TGCAGTGCCGCCGGACTAGCCCTCGGGGTATATACCGGGGAGCTGTTTTTT
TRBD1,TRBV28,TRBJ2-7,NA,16,CASSPQGQGAPYEQYF,TGTGCCAGCAGTCCACAGGGACAGGGTGCACCGTACGAGCAGTACTTC
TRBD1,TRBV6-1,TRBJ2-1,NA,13,CASSGEGGKKQFF,TGTGCCAGCAGTGGTGAAGGGGGCAAAAAGCAGTTCTTC
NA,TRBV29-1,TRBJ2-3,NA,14,CSVEGAGRTDTQYF,TGCAGCGTTGAAGGGGCTGGGCGTACAGATACGCAGTATTTT
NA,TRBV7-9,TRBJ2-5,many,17,CASSLDARDGHLETQYF,TGTGCCAGCAGCTTAGATGCCAGGGATGGGCACTTGGAGACCCAGTACTTC
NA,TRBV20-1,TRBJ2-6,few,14,CSAIPLGGANVLTF,TGCAGTGCTATCCCACTCGGGGGGGCCAACGTCCTGACTTTC
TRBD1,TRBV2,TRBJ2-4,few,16,CASSERTGRAKNIQYF,TGTGCCAGCAGTGAGAGGACAGGGCGGGCCAAAAACATTCAGTACTTC
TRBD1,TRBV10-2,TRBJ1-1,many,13,CASSYNDRAVAFF,TGCGCCAGCAGTTACAACGACAGGGCCGTGGCTTTCTTT
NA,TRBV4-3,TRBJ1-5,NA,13,CASSQDLVQPQHF,TGCGCCAGCAGCCAAGATTTGGTCCAGCCCCAGCATTTT
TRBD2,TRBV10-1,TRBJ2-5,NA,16,CASSSGTSGRAETQYF,TGCGCCAGCAGTTCAGGGACTAGCGGGAGAGCAGAGACCCAGTACTTC
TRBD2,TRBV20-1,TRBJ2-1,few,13,CSTSRRGVALQFF,TGCAGCACAAGCCGTCGGGGGGTGGCTTTACAGTTCTTC